This T cell receptor beta chain was documented in a study of beta chain features in type 1 diabetes. This clone was detected a few times. Its antigen remains unknown. General study points: Within each of all four CD4+ subsets, Type 1 diabetes patients had TCRB CDR3s that were moderately but significantly shorter.

Expressed TCRB transcripts got sequenced, as all isolated RNA was reverse transcribed. Sequencing was performed with immunoSEQ multiplex PCR; in TCRdb, only in-frame clones are kept and a portion is missing. Among some 700,000 clones listed, roughly 12% were seen once. Germline V lookup: CDR1 MGHRA, CDR2 YSYEKL. This CDR3 has 14 residues. V lost 0 bases to trimming and J lost 6 bases, with 11 bases between them. V is TRBV4-1 and J is TRBJ2-5; D unresolved. The sample taken for sequencing was naive CD4+ T cells from blood. The TCR originated in a man aged 18 to 29 with type 1 diabetes. The CDR3 loop reads CASSQDPLTKTQYF. In nucleotides, the CDR3 is TGCGCCAGCAGCCAAGATCCCCTAACGAAGACCCAGTACTTC.